This passage covers 24 T cell receptor beta chains from one sample sequenced in a study of blood T cell repertoires in COVID-19. Repertoires were generated with immunoSEQ multiplex PCR, while TCRdb's copy carries only in-frame clones and drops some. The sample lists 450,000 or so clones, roughly 90% occurring once. The specimen was peripheral blood. These receptors were collected from a man between 18 and 35 years old with COVID-19, enrolled during active disease.

The count of this clone is one. The chain combines TRBV18 with TRBJ1-2, with no clear D. Germline CDR1 is KGHSH and CDR2 is LQKENI. The germline V and J ends were trimmed by 3 bases and 5 bases, with 16 bases remaining between them. CDR3 size: 15 residues. The chain's CDR3 is CASSPPGRDEYGYTF. DNA for the CDR3: TGTGCCAGCTCACCCCCCGGGAGGGATGAGTATGGCTACACCTTC.

This clone was counted once. The J gene is TRBJ2-7, the V gene TRBV27, with 9 bases aligning to TRBD1. The CDR3 length is 14 residues. In germline, CDR1 is MNHEY, CDR2 SMNVEV (reference sequence). With V trimmed by 6 bases and J by 3 bases, 6 bases remained unmatched. The CDR3 DNA is TGTGCCAGCAGCCCGACAGGGGGACTCTACGAGCAGTACTTC. Protein product: CASSPTGGLYEQYF.

The chain has TRBV6-1 and TRBJ1-6; D is unclear. The CDR3 has 17 amino acids. Germline CDR1 reads MNHNS; CDR2 reads SASEGT. Trimming removed 1 base at V and 4 bases at J, with 14 bases between. The CDR3 is CASSEDQVALYNSPLHF. The CDR3 coding sequence is TGTGCCAGCAGTGAAGATCAGGTCGCGTTATATAATTCACCCCTCCACTTT.

This clone turned up a few times. The rearrangement joins TRBV7-2 to TRBJ2-5; tentative D call: TRBD2 (6 bases). Trimming cost V 4 bases and J 7 bases, with 7 bases left between them. Per the germline V gene, CDR1 is SGHTA and CDR2 is FQGNSA. The CDR3 sequence is 11 residues long. The DNA for the CDR3 is TGTGCCAGCAGCTCGCGGGGGACCCAGTACTTC. It translates to CASSSRGTQYF.

This clone was detected once. The rearrangement links TRBV25-1 to TRBJ1-2; TRBD1 agrees at 8 bases. The CDR3 covers 14 residues. Germline V gives CDR1 MGHDK, CDR2 SYGVNS. J gave up 1 base and V 9 bases, and 7 bases lay outside the gene matches. CDR3 protein: CASNTGGDNYGYTF. The CDR3 DNA reads TGTGCCAGTAATACAGGGGGTGATAACTATGGCTACACCTTC.

The rearrangement joins TRBV25-1 to TRBJ1-3, with a tentative D call TRBD1 (5 bases). Trimming stripped 8 bases from V and 0 bases from J, with 14 bases between. The CDR3 loop spans 15 amino acids. Germline V CDR1 and CDR2: MGHDK, SYGVNS. The CDR3 DNA is TGTGCCAGCCTAGAGACAGTCAACTCTGGAAACACCATATATTTT. Amino acids: CASLETVNSGNTIYF. Supplemented by reference TRBV25-1 and TRBJ1-3, the full variable domain reads EADIYQTPRYLVIGTGKKITLECSQTMGHDKMYWYQQDPGMELHLIHYSYGVNSTEKGDLSSESTVSRIRTEHFPLTLESARPSHTSQYLCASLETVNSGNTIYFGEGSWLTVV.

V usage is TRBV27 and J usage is TRBJ1-6; D not resolved. The germline V gene encodes CDR1 MNHEY and CDR2 SMNVEV (reference sequence). The CDR3 loop spans 14 amino acids. V was pared by 3 bases and J by 2 bases, with 5 bases between. The CDR3 nucleotides are TGTGCCAGCAGTTTCAGGCCCTATAATTCACCCCTCCACTTT. Protein: CASSFRPYNSPLHF.

This chain links TRBV27 with TRBJ2-7; the match to TRBD1 covers 7 bases. CDR3 length: 16 amino acids. The germline V gene encodes CDR1 MNHEY and CDR2 SMNVEV (reference sequence). With 3 bases clipped from V and 0 bases from J, the junction kept 8 bases outside the gene matches. The CDR3 here is CASSFSGQRVSYEQYF. The CDR3 DNA follows: TGTGCCAGCAGTTTCTCGGGACAGCGTGTCTCCTACGAGCAGTACTTC.

The chain has TRBV19 and TRBJ2-5; 10 bases agree with TRBD1. The V and J ends lost 5 bases and 1 base, in that order; junction bases with no gene match: 13. This CDR3 spans 18 amino acids. The germline CDR1 and CDR2 sequences are LNHDA and SQIVND (reference sequence). CDR3 protein: CASSGQGQGYTAQETQYF. CDR3 bases: TGTGCCAGTAGTGGGCAGGGACAGGGGTACACGGCCCAAGAGACCCAGTACTTC.

Worth noting for this clone: The same CDR3 can be traced to other DNA sequences in this sample. V and J are TRBV24-1 and TRBJ1-2, with TRBD1 identical over 7 bases. This CDR3 is 14 amino acids long. CDR1 and CDR2 (germline): KGHDR, SFDVKD. J lost 4 bases, V lost 4 bases, and 5 bases had no gene match. The CDR3 is CATSDPGQSYGYTF. The CDR3 DNA is TGTGCCACCAGTGACCCGGGACAGTCCTATGGCTACACCTTC.

This chain joins TRBV3-1 (or the pseudogene TRBV3-2) and TRBJ2-5, with TRBD2 matching 10 bases. CDR3 length: 14 residues. Germline assignment: CDR1 LGHDT and CDR2 YNNKEL (reference sequence). V shed 6 bases, J shed 5 bases, and the junction held 6 bases outside the gene matches. CDR3 in amino acids: CASSLAGERETQYF. CDR3 nucleotide sequence: TGTGCCAGCAGTCTAGCGGGGGAACGGGAGACCCAGTACTTC.

The chain joins TRBV5-1 to TRBJ2-7; 9 bases agree with TRBD1. The J segment lost 3 bases and the V segment lost 2 bases, leaving 6 bases of the junction unmatched. The germline gives CDR1 SGHRS, CDR2 YFSETQ. This CDR3 spans 15 amino acids. CDR3 in DNA: TGCGCCAGCAGCTTTTTACAGGGGGCAGGCTACGAGCAGTACTTC. Translated, it gives CASSFLQGAGYEQYF.

This chain uses TRBV6-6 with TRBJ2-7, with 10 bases aligning to TRBD1. Losses at the gene ends were 7 bases for V and 3 bases for J; bases not matched to a gene: 6. Germline CDR1 and CDR2: MNHNY and SVGAGI (reference sequence). The CDR3 has 14 residues. The CDR3 loop reads CASTYRDRGYEQYF. CDR3 DNA sequence: TGTGCCAGCACCTACCGGGACAGGGGCTACGAGCAGTACTTC.

The genes are TRBV28 and TRBJ2-7, with unresolved D. The V gene lost 4 bases and the J gene lost 2 bases, with 3 bases spanning the gap. The germline V gene has CDR1 MDHEN and CDR2 SYDVKM. The CDR3 loop spans 11 amino acids. The CDR3 DNA is TGTGCCAGCAGTTCTCCCTACGAGCAGTACTTC. Protein: CASSSPYEQYF.

V gene TRBV15 combines with J gene TRBJ1-2, with D possibly TRBD1 on 5 matching bases. This CDR3 contains 12 residues. Per the germline V gene, CDR1 is LNHNV and CDR2 is YYDKDF (reference sequence). With 2 bases removed from V and 8 bases from J, the gap between germline ends came to 9 bases. The CDR3 region is CATSRQGYGYTF. The CDR3 DNA is TGTGCCACCAGCAGACAGGGTTACGGCTACACCTTC. Supplemented by reference TRBV15 and TRBJ1-2, the full variable domain reads DAMVIQNPRYQVTQFGKPVTLSCSQTLNHNVMYWYQQKSSQAPKLLFHYYDKDFNNEADTPDNFQSRRPNTSFCFLDIRSPGLGDTAMYLCATSRQGYGYTFGSGTRLTVV.

The rearrangement links TRBV10-3 to TRBJ2-5, with 7 bases matching TRBD2. The CDR3 has 13 residues. Germline values: CDR1 ENHRY, CDR2 SYGVKD. After removal of 10 bases from V and 0 bases from J, the junction contained 5 bases not matched to a gene. CDR3 bases: TGTGCCACCATGGGAGGGGACCAAGAGACCCAGTACTTC. Residues: CATMGGDQETQYF.

The chain combines TRBV5-1 with TRBJ2-5; 9 bases match TRBD2. The CDR3 consists of 14 residues. V lost 1 base to trimming and J lost 5 bases; unmatched junction nucleotides: 3. The germline V gene has CDR1 SGHRS and CDR2 YFSETQ. The CDR3 reads CASSLLAGPETQYF. Written as DNA, the CDR3 is TGCGCCAGCAGCTTGCTAGCGGGACCGGAGACCCAGTACTTC.

This rearrangement joins TRBV2 to TRBJ2-3; D is undetermined. Germline V CDR1 and CDR2: SNHLY, FYNNEI. The CDR3 length is 12 residues. The V and J ends lost 2 bases and 14 bases respectively, with 14 bases between them. CDR3 amino acids: CASSESGKVRYF. In DNA form, the CDR3 reads TGTGCCAGCAGTGAATCGGGTAAAGTTCGGTATTTT.

This chain connects TRBV2 to TRBJ2-5; a possible D gene is TRBD1 (5 bases). The germline gives CDR1 SNHLY, CDR2 FYNNEI. V was pared by 8 bases and J by 0 bases, with 13 bases between. The CDR3 runs 14 residues. CDR3 nucleotides: TGTGCCAGCGTACGGCAGGGCAACCAAGAGACCCAGTACTTC. It encodes CASVRQGNQETQYF.

This chain joins TRBV9 and TRBJ1-2; perhaps TRBD1 as D (5 bases). This CDR3 comprises 17 residues. CDR1 is SGDLS and CDR2 is YYNGEE in the germline V gene. Trimming cost V 1 base and J 4 bases, with 20 bases left between them. CDR3 bases: TGTGCCAGCAGCGTAACTCCGGGGGAGGCCGGAGGCTATGGCTACACCTTC. The encoded protein is CASSVTPGEAGGYGYTF.

V gene TRBV4-1 combines with J gene TRBJ2-7; 10 bases fit TRBD2. Germline lookup yields CDR1 MGHRA and CDR2 YSYEKL. Trimming at V came to 0 bases and at J to 4 bases, leaving 9 bases not matched to a gene. This CDR3 region has 17 residues. CDR3 nucleotide sequence: TGCGCCAGCAGCCAAGACCCCCCGGCTAGCGGGAGTTACGAGCAGTACTTC. Translated, it gives CASSQDPPASGSYEQYF.

V and J are TRBV2 and TRBJ1-3; weak D call: TRBD1 (6 bases). V lost 1 base to trimming and J lost 3 bases, with 10 bases between them. The CDR3 is 15 residues long. Per the germline V gene, CDR1 is SNHLY and CDR2 is FYNNEI. The CDR3 DNA reads TGTGCCAGCAGTGAAGGGGGGCGAAGTGGAAACACCATATATTTT. This translates into CASSEGGRSGNTIYF.

The CDR3 DNA reads as TGTTTACAAGAGACCCAGTACTTC. It is translated as CLQETQYF. The chain combines TRBV6-4 with TRBJ2-5; no firm D call. Germline lookup yields CDR1 MRHNA and CDR2 SNTAGT. This CDR3 contains 8 residues.

The rearrangement joins TRBV4-1 to TRBJ2-1, with D maybe TRBD2 (6 bases). Trimming removed 0 bases from V and 9 bases from J, with 9 bases in between. Germline CDR1 MGHRA, CDR2 YSYEKL. The CDR3 totals 13 residues. In nucleotides, the CDR3 is TGCGCCAGCAGCCAAGATTGGAGGGGTGAGCAGTTCTTC. As protein: CASSQDWRGEQFF.